This TCR beta chain was recorded in a study of T cells in Graves' hyperthyroidism and ophthalmopathy. V trimming: 6 bases; J trimming: 2 bases; junction bases outside the gene matches: 11. Per germline, CDR1 SGDLS and CDR2 YYNGEE. This CDR3 is 15 amino acids long. This clonotype was seen at least ten times. Its target is not known. Amplification targeted TCR beta CDR3 regions from RNA transcripts. The HTBI primer set served for first-round RT-PCR of the TCR CDR3. TCRdb re-analysed the multiplex PCR reads in MiXCR, keeping a single row per CDR3 protein. The sample contains about 570,000 distinct CDR3 sequences, 40% to 55% of which appear only once. Regarding the study as a whole: Researchers report that a 13 V-J model separated ophthalmopathy from stable hyperthyroidism.

Sequencing used peripheral blood or thyroid tissue (not recorded which). This rearrangement joins TRBV9 to TRBJ2-7; 7 positions match TRBD1. The sequence derives from an adult woman with Graves' disease, either hyperthyroidism or ophthalmopathy (not recorded which). The CDR3 here is CASTPSPDRAYEQYF. Here the CDR3 DNA reads TGTGCCAGCACCCCGTCGCCCGACAGGGCCTACGAGCAGTACTTC.